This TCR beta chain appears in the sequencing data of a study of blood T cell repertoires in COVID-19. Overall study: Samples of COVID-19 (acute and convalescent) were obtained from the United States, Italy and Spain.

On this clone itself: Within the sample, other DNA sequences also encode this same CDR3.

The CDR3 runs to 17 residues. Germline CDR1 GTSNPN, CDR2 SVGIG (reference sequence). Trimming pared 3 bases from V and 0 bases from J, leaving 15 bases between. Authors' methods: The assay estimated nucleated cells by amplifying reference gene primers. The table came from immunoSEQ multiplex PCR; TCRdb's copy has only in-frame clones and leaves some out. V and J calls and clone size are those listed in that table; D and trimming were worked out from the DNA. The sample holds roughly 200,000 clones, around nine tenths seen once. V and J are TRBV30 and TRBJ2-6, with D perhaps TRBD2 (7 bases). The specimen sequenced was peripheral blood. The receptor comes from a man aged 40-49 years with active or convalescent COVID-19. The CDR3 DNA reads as TGTGCCTGGAGGGGGGGGGCGCCGGGCTCTGGGGCCAACGTCCTGACTTTC. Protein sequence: CAWRGGAPGSGANVLTF. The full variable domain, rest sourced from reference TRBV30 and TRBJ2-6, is SQTIHQWPATLVQPVGSPLSLECTVEGTSNPNLYWYRQAAGRGLQLLFYSVGIGQISSEVPQNLSASRPQDRQFILSSKKLLLSDSGFYLCAWRGGAPGSGANVLTFGAGSRLTVL.